Shown below are 9 T cell receptor beta chains from a single sample sequenced in a study of shared clonotypes between healthy human individuals. Only in-frame clones appear in the TCRdb table, and some are missing; sequencing was by immunoSEQ multiplex PCR. The table has hundreds of thousands of clones, around 72% seen once. The sequenced sample consisted of memory CD4+ T cells sorted from blood. Subset described: CD45RA-negative fraction. These receptors were collected from a woman aged 25 to 45 in good health.

V usage is TRBV9 and J usage is TRBJ2-2; the match to TRBD1 covers 7 bases. With V trimmed by 0 bases and J by 4 bases, 3 bases remained unmatched. This CDR3 spans 15 amino acids. Germline V gene data show CDR1 as SGDLS and CDR2 as YYNGEE. CDR3 sequence (DNA): TGTGCCAGCAGCGTAGCTGGGGACAGCACCGGGGAGCTGTTTTTT. Protein sequence: CASSVAGDSTGELFF.

The rearrangement joins TRBV12-1 to TRBJ2-1; TRBD2, the D gene given by the table, was not confirmed from the DNA. TRBV12-1 is described as a pseudogene. This CDR3 has 15 amino acids. Here the CDR3 reads CASSFGDYSYNEQFF. CDR3 nucleotides: TGTGCCAGCAGCTTTGGGGACTACTCCTACAATGAGCAGTTCTTC.

The V and J genes are TRBV15 and TRBJ2-5, with a weak D call TRBD2 (6 bases). The length of the CDR3 is 14 residues. V gave up 1 base and J gave up 3 bases, with 9 bases separating them. Germline CDR1 reads LNHNV; CDR2 reads YYDKDF (reference sequence). DNA for the CDR3: TGTGCCACCAGCAGAGTGGCTAGCGAAGAGACCCAGTACTTC. This gives the protein CATSRVASEETQYF.

This clone was counted between two and nine times. This chain uses TRBV18 with TRBJ1-5; D not certain. V was cut by 0 bases and J by 1 base, with 4 bases left in between. Germline CDR1 is KGHSH and CDR2 is LQKENI. This CDR3 region has 14 residues. The CDR3 region has the DNA TGTGCCAGCTCACCACCGGGCAGCAATCAGCCCCAGCATTTT. Translating gives CASSPPGSNQPQHF.

The genes are TRBV30 and TRBJ2-1, with 10 bases identical to TRBD1. This CDR3 has 15 amino acids. Per germline, CDR1 GTSNPN and CDR2 SVGIG (reference sequence). V shed 3 bases, J shed 4 bases, and the junction held 6 bases outside the gene matches. Written as DNA, the CDR3 is TGTGCCTGGAGGACCGGGACAGGGGTTTACAATGAGCAGTTCTTC. Translated, it gives CAWRTGTGVYNEQFF.

This clone was recorded a few times. The rearrangement links TRBV27 to TRBJ1-5; TRBD1 agrees at 9 bases. V shed 4 bases and J 0 bases; nucleotides not matched to a gene: 10. The germline gives CDR1 MNHEY, CDR2 SMNVEV (reference sequence). The CDR3 length is 18 residues. CDR3 loop: CASSWRTGVGYSNQPQHF. CDR3 coding DNA: TGTGCCAGCAGTTGGAGGACAGGGGTGGGCTATAGCAATCAGCCCCAGCATTTT.

The chain couples TRBV2 to TRBJ2-7; TRBD2 aligns across 10 bases. The CDR3 consists of 15 residues. V was pared by 6 bases and J by 2 bases, with 7 bases of the junction left unmatched. Germline V lookup: CDR1 SNHLY, CDR2 FYNNEI. This CDR3 is CASSPSGRAPYEQYF. DNA for the CDR3: TGTGCCAGCAGCCCGAGCGGGAGGGCCCCCTACGAGCAGTACTTC.

The chain links TRBV6-6 to TRBJ2-7; 10 bases map to TRBD2. This CDR3 region has 14 residues. Looked up from germline, CDR1 is MNHNY and CDR2 is SVGAGI (reference sequence). V lost 2 bases to trimming and J lost 6 bases; unmatched junction nucleotides: 4. The CDR3 sequence is CASSYLAGEREQYF. The CDR3 bases are TGTGCCAGCAGTTACCTAGCGGGAGAGCGCGAGCAGTACTTC.

This clone was detected only a few times. CDR3 DNA: TGTGCCAGCAGTTTGAGGCGGGATAGCTCCTACGAGCAGTACTTC. The encoded protein is CASSLRRDSSYEQYF. The rearrangement uses TRBV27 and TRBJ2-7; D might be TRBD2 (6 bases). Per the germline V gene, CDR1 is MNHEY and CDR2 is SMNVEV (reference sequence). V was pared by 3 bases and J by 0 bases, with 12 bases between. CDR3 length: 15 residues.